This T cell receptor beta chain stems from a study of shared clonotypes between healthy human individuals. The method was immunoSEQ multiplex PCR; TCRdb's version includes in-frame clones alone and lacks a portion of them. The repertoire holds a few million clones, 80% to 95% seen once, with 0.3% to 0.4% in the top ten. The V gene lost 1 base and the J gene lost 5 bases, with 16 bases spanning the gap. The CDR3 has 16 amino acids. The receptor's source is a man between 18 and 35 years old in good health. Some clones in this sample may be carry-over from other donors' samples. This chain connects TRBV5-3 to TRBJ1-5, with a tentative D call TRBD1 (6 bases). TRBV5-3 is classed as an ORF, of uncertain function. Material for sequencing was naive CD4+ T cells from PBMCs. The subset: CD45RA+ positively selected. CDR3 nucleotides: TGTGCCAGAAGCTTGAGGCAGGGGACTAAACATCAGCCCCAGCATTTT. Its protein is CARSLRQGTKHQPQHF.